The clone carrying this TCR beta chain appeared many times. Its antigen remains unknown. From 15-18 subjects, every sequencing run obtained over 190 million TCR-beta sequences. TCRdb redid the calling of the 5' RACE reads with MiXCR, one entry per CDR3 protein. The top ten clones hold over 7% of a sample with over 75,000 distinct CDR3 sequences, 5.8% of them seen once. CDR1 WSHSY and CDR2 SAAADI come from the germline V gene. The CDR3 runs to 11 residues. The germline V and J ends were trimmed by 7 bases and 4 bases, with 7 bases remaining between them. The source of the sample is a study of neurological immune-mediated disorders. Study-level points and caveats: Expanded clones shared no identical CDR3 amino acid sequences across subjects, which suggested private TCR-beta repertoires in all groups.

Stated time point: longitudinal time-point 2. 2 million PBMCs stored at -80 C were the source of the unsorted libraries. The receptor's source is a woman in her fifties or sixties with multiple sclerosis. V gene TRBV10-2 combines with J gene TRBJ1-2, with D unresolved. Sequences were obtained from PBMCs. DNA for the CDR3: TGCGCCAGCACCGAGGGCTATGGCTACACCTTC. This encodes CASTEGYGYTF.